The rows below give T cell receptor beta chains drawn from one sample of a study of blood T cell repertoires in COVID-19. Clones were sequenced by immunoSEQ multiplex PCR, and TCRdb holds only the in-frame ones, with some missing. Among 25,000 to 35,000 clones listed, 85% were seen once. The sample comprised peripheral blood. These receptor sequences come from a human donor in a cohort sampled during active COVID-19. The CDR3 runs from the conserved cysteine through the conserved F or W. D genes are given only for firm matches. Some rows have no size entry. The others give once, few or many, or a class for an expanded clone.

v_call: TRBV11-1
d_call: NA
clone_size: NA
j_call: TRBJ1-5
cdr3_aa: CASSLAPYPNQPQHF
cdr3_nt: TGTGCCAGCAGCTTAGCTCCCTACCCCAATCAGCCCCAGCATTTT

v_call: TRBV5-8
d_call: NA
clone_size: NA
j_call: TRBJ1-3
cdr3_aa: CASSFDRPGNTIYF
cdr3_nt: TGTGCCAGCAGTTTTGACAGACCTGGAAACACCATATATTTT

v_call: TRBV6-2/TRBV6-3
d_call: NA
clone_size: NA
j_call: TRBJ1-2
cdr3_aa: CASSYNRYGYTF
cdr3_nt: TGTGCCAGCAGTTATAACCGGTATGGCTACACCTTC

v_call: TRBV10-2
d_call: NA
clone_size: NA
j_call: TRBJ1-2
cdr3_aa: CASRTGYGYTF
cdr3_nt: TGCGCCAGCAGGACAGGCTATGGCTACACCTTC

v_call: TRBV6-5
d_call: NA
clone_size: NA
j_call: TRBJ2-3
cdr3_aa: CASSYNGGTPDTQYF
cdr3_nt: TGTGCCAGCAGTTACAACGGAGGGACGCCAGATACGCAGTATTTT

v_call: TRBV18
d_call: NA
clone_size: NA
j_call: TRBJ2-2
cdr3_aa: CASSPLGSNTGELFF
cdr3_nt: TGTGCCAGCTCACCCCTCGGTTCGAACACCGGGGAGCTGTTTTTT

v_call: TRBV19
d_call: TRBD1
clone_size: NA
j_call: TRBJ2-7
cdr3_aa: CASSLWRTGPYEQYF
cdr3_nt: TGTGCCAGTAGCCTCTGGCGGACAGGCCCCTACGAGCAGTACTTC

v_call: TRBV9
d_call: TRBD1
clone_size: NA
j_call: TRBJ2-3
cdr3_aa: CASSARQGGADTQYF
cdr3_nt: TGTGCCAGCAGCGCCAGACAGGGTGGGGCAGATACGCAGTATTTT

v_call: TRBV20-1
d_call: NA
clone_size: NA
j_call: TRBJ1-1
cdr3_aa: CSAQYTEAFF
cdr3_nt: TGCAGTGCCCAGTACACTGAAGCTTTCTTT

v_call: TRBV4-2
d_call: TRBD2
clone_size: NA
j_call: TRBJ2-2
cdr3_aa: CASSQLPGLAAGELFF
cdr3_nt: TGTGCCAGCAGCCAACTTCCGGGACTAGCGGCCGGGGAGCTGTTTTTT

v_call: TRBV10-3
d_call: TRBD2
clone_size: NA
j_call: TRBJ2-3
cdr3_aa: CAISEIAGGLGDTQYF
cdr3_nt: TGTGCCATCAGTGAGATAGCGGGGGGCCTAGGGGATACGCAGTATTTT

v_call: TRBV19
d_call: NA
clone_size: NA
j_call: TRBJ2-3
cdr3_aa: CASSIWAGLSTDTQYF
cdr3_nt: TGTGCCAGTAGTATTTGGGCAGGGTTGAGCACAGATACGCAGTATTTT

v_call: TRBV30
d_call: NA
clone_size: few
j_call: TRBJ1-2
cdr3_aa: CAWSDPLATEMRDGYTF
cdr3_nt: TGTGCCTGGAGTGACCCCCTTGCGACGGAGATGAGGGATGGCTACACCTTC

v_call: TRBV6-6
d_call: NA
clone_size: NA
j_call: TRBJ1-4
cdr3_aa: CASSYSGQVNEKLFF
cdr3_nt: TGTGCCAGCAGTTACTCGGGCCAGGTTAATGAAAAACTGTTTTTT

v_call: TRBV11-2
d_call: TRBD2
clone_size: NA
j_call: TRBJ2-2
cdr3_aa: CASSLVAASGHTGELFF
cdr3_nt: TGTGCCAGCAGCTTAGTTGCGGCTAGCGGGCACACCGGGGAGCTGTTTTTT

v_call: TRBV6-2/TRBV6-3
d_call: TRBD2
clone_size: NA
j_call: TRBJ2-7
cdr3_aa: CASSYWTSGEQYF
cdr3_nt: TGTGCCAGCAGTTACTGGACTAGCGGTGAGCAGTACTTC

v_call: TRBV5-8
d_call: NA
clone_size: NA
j_call: TRBJ2-7
cdr3_aa: CASSYPAGRRSYEQYF
cdr3_nt: TGTGCCAGCAGCTATCCAGCGGGTCGAAGATCCTACGAGCAGTACTTC

v_call: TRBV2
d_call: NA
clone_size: NA
j_call: TRBJ1-5
cdr3_aa: CASSDRLTLANQPQHF
cdr3_nt: TGTGCCAGCAGTGACCGACTAACATTGGCCAATCAGCCCCAGCATTTT

v_call: TRBV20-1
d_call: NA
clone_size: NA
j_call: TRBJ2-1
cdr3_aa: CSASQGFDYNEQFF
cdr3_nt: TGCAGTGCTAGTCAGGGGTTCGACTACAATGAGCAGTTCTTC

v_call: TRBV6-5
d_call: TRBD2
clone_size: NA
j_call: TRBJ2-1
cdr3_aa: CASSWTSLNEQFF
cdr3_nt: TGTGCCAGCAGTTGGACTAGTCTCAACGAGCAGTTCTTC

v_call: TRBV9
d_call: NA
clone_size: few
j_call: TRBJ1-5
cdr3_aa: CASSVGGVDQPQHF
cdr3_nt: TGTGCCAGCAGCGTAGGGGGGGTAGATCAGCCCCAGCATTTT

v_call: TRBV4-3
d_call: NA
clone_size: NA
j_call: TRBJ2-3
cdr3_aa: CASSQEVAEGGDTQYF
cdr3_nt: TGCGCCAGCAGCCAAGAGGTGGCGGAGGGGGGGGATACGCAGTATTTT

v_call: TRBV27
d_call: TRBD1
clone_size: NA
j_call: TRBJ1-6
cdr3_aa: CASSSPTGGRSYNSPLHF
cdr3_nt: TGTGCCAGCAGTTCGCCGACAGGGGGCAGGTCCTATAATTCACCCCTCCACTTT

v_call: TRBV5-1
d_call: NA
clone_size: NA
j_call: TRBJ2-1
cdr3_aa: CASSPGGVTQFF
cdr3_nt: TGCGCCAGCAGCCCCGGAGGGGTAACTCAGTTCTTC

v_call: TRBV7-2
d_call: NA
clone_size: NA
j_call: TRBJ1-3
cdr3_aa: CASSLEPVAGNTIYF
cdr3_nt: TGTGCCAGCAGCCTCGAACCAGTAGCGGGAAACACCATATATTTT

v_call: TRBV19
d_call: TRBD2
clone_size: NA
j_call: TRBJ2-7
cdr3_aa: CASSNGRWGSYEQYF
cdr3_nt: TGTGCCAGTAGTAACGGGAGGTGGGGCTCCTACGAGCAGTACTTC

v_call: TRBV7-3
d_call: TRBD1
clone_size: NA
j_call: TRBJ2-5
cdr3_aa: CASSSGQGRWETQYF
cdr3_nt: TGTGCCAGCAGCTCTGGACAGGGGCGTTGGGAGACCCAGTACTTC

v_call: TRBV7-2
d_call: TRBD2
clone_size: NA
j_call: TRBJ2-1
cdr3_aa: CASSQRGGGLNEQFF
cdr3_nt: TGTGCCAGCAGCCAGAGAGGCGGGGGGCTCAATGAGCAGTTCTTC